This TCR beta chain was sequenced in a study of blood T cell repertoires in COVID-19. Study-level information: T cells, B-cell-depleted T cells, or PBMCs supplied cDNA or gDNA.

Clones were read by immunoSEQ multiplex PCR, and TCRdb kept only the in-frame ones, dropping some. The table includes about 50,000 clones, about 89% detected once. This CDR3 is 14 amino acids long. CDR1 SQVTM and CDR2 ANQGSEA come from the germline V gene. Trimming shortened V by 7 bases and J by 8 bases, and 20 bases separated the two germline ends. This TCR was recovered from a human donor in a cohort sampled during active COVID-19. V usage is TRBV29-1 and J usage is TRBJ1-4; D possibly corresponds to TRBD1 (5 bases). The specimen was peripheral blood. DNA for the CDR3: TGCAGCGCCCTAGGGGACTTTGGCCCAGAAAAACTGTTTTTT. Encoded protein: CSALGDFGPEKLFF. The whole variable domain, filled in from reference TRBV29-1 and TRBJ1-4, reads SAVISQKPSRDICQRGTSLTIQCQVDSQVTMMFWYRQQPGQSLTLIATANQGSEATYESGFVIDKFPISRPNLTFSTLTVSNMSPEDSSIYLCSALGDFGPEKLFFGSGTQLSVL.